The present entry profiles one T cell receptor beta chain with its context. Antigen specificity is unknown. Donors, healthy HIV-negative adults, lacked recent acute infections or vaccinations. Deep was the level at which the assay was run. Original methodology: ImmunoSEQ supplied junction-only sequences lacking quality scores, so filtering was different. Repertoires were generated with immunoSEQ multiplex PCR, while TCRdb's copy carries only in-frame clones and drops some. The V and J calls and the clone size are those of that table, but D and trimming were determined from the DNA. The table shows fewer than 200,000 clones, with roughly 70% occurring only once. The sample belongs to a study of shared clonotypes between healthy human individuals. General observations from the study: Approximately 5.3% was the fraction of naive CD4 clonotypes found shared across a few donors.

Sequenced material: memory CD4+ T cells sorted from blood. Subset meaning: CD45RA-negative fraction. The receptor was isolated from a young man in good health.

Written as DNA, the CDR3 is TGTGCCAGCACCCAAGGCGGAGGAAACAATCAGCCCCAGCATTTT. Protein sequence: CASTQGGGNNQPQHF. The chain has TRBV6-1 and TRBJ1-5; D unresolved. The CDR3 runs 15 residues. Trimming pared 7 bases from V and 3 bases from J, leaving 16 bases between. Per germline, CDR1 MNHNS and CDR2 SASEGT.